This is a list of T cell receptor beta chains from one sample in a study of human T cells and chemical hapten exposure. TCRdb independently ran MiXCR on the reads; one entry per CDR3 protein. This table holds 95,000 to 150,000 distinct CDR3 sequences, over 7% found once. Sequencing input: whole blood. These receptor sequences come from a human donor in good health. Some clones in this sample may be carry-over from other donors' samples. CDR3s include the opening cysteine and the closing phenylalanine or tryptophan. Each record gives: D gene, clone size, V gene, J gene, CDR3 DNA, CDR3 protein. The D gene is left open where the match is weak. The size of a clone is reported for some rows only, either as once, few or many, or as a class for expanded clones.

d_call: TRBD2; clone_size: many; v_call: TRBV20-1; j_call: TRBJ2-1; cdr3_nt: TGCAGTGCTAGAGCGCTTAGCGGGGGGCCCTACAATGAGCAGTTCTTC; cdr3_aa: CSARALSGGPYNEQFF
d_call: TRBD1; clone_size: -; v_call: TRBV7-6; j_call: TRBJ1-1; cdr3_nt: TGTGCCAGCAGCCCCTGGACAGGGAAGAACACTGAAGCTTTCTTT; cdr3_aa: CASSPWTGKNTEAFF
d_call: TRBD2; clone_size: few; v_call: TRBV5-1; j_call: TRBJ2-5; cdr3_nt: TGCGCCAGCAGCAGGACTAGCGGGGGGCAAGAGACCCAGTACTTC; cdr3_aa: CASSRTSGGQETQYF
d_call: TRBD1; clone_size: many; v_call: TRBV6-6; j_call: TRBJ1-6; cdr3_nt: TGTGCCAGCCAAATAACCGGGACAGCGAATTCACCCCTCCACTTT; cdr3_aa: CASQITGTANSPLHF
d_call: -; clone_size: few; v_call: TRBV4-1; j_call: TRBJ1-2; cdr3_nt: TGCGCCAGCAGCCAAGAGGCAGGGACTAACTATGGCTACACCTTC; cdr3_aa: CASSQEAGTNYGYTF
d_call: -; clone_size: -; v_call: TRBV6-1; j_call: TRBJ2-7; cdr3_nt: TGTGCCAGCAGTGAATTTCAGGTCCCCGGCTACGAGCAGTACTTC; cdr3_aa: CASSEFQVPGYEQYF
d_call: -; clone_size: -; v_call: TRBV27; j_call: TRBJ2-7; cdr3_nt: TGTGCCAGCAGTTTAAGGGACACAGCTTCCTACGAGCAGTACTTC; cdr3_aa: CASSLRDTASYEQYF
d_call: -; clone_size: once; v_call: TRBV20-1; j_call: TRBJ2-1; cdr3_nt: TGCAGTGTGGCTACTTCCTACAATGAGCAGTTCTTC; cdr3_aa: CSVATSYNEQFF
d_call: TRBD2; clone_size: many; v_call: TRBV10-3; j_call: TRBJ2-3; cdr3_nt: TGTGCCATCAGGACACCTAGCGGGTCCAGCACAGATACGCAGTATTTT; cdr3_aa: CAIRTPSGSSTDTQYF
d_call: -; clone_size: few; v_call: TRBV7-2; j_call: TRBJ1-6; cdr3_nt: TGTGCCAGCAGCTTAGTGACCCATAATTCACCCCTCCACTTT; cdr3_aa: CASSLVTHNSPLHF
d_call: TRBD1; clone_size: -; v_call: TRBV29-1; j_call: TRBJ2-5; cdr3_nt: TGCAGCGTCCCCCCGGGACAGGACCTCACCAGGGAGACCCAGTACTTC; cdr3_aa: CSVPPGQDLTRETQYF
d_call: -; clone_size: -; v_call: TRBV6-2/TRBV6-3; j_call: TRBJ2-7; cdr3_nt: TGTGCCAGCAGTTACTCGAAATACCGAAGGGGGTACGAGCAGTACTTC; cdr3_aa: CASSYSKYRRGYEQYF
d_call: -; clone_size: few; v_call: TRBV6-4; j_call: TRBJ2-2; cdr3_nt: TGTGCCAGCAGTGACGCCGCAGGGTACACCGGGGAGCTGTTTTTT; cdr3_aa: CASSDAAGYTGELFF
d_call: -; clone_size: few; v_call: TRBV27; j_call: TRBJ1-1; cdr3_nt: TGTGCCAGCAGTCCAGGGACAAATGAAGCTTTCTTT; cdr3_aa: CASSPGTNEAFF
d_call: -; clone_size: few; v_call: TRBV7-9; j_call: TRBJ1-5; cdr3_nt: TGTGCCAGCAGCTTAGATTCTAGCAATCAGCCCCAGCATTTT; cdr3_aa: CASSLDSSNQPQHF
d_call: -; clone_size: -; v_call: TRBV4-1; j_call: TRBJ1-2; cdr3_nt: TGCGCCAGCAGCCAAGATATGGGGGTCGATGGCTACACCTTC; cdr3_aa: CASSQDMGVDGYTF
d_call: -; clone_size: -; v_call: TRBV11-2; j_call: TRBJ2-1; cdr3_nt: TGTGCCAGCAGCTTTGTTTTAGCATGGGAGCAGTTCTTC; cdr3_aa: CASSFVLAWEQFF
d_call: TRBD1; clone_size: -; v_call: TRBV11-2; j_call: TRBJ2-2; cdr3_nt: TGTGCCAGCAGCTTATCCGGGACAGGGAATCCTCGAATGAACACCGGGGAGCTGTTTTTT; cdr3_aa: CASSLSGTGNPRMNTGELFF
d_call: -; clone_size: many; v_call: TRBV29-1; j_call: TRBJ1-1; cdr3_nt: TGCAGCGTTGCTCCGGGGAATGAAGCTTTCTTT; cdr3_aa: CSVAPGNEAFF
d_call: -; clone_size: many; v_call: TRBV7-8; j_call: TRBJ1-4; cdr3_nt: TGTGCCAGCAGCTTAGATGGGGGGGTCGGTGGAACTAATGAAAAACTGTTTTTT; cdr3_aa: CASSLDGGVGGTNEKLFF
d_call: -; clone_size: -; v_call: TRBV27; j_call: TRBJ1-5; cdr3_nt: TGTGCCAGCAGTTTAAGCCGGAGGGGCAATCAGCCCCAGCATTTT; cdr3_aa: CASSLSRRGNQPQHF
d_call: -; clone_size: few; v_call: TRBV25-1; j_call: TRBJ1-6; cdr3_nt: TGTGCCAGCAGTGAATGGGGGGGAGGTAATTCACCCCTCCACTTT; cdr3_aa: CASSEWGGGNSPLHF
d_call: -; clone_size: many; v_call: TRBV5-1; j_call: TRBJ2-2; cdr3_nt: TGCGCCAGCAGCTTGGTGGAAGCCGGGGAGCTGTTTTTT; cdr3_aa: CASSLVEAGELFF
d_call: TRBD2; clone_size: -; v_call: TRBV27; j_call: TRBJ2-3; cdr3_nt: TGTGCCAGCAGTTCCTTTAGCGGGTCCCGCACAGATACGCAGTATTTT; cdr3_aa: CASSSFSGSRTDTQYF
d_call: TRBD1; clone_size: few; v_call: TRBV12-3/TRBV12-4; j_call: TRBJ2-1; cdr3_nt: TGTGCCAGCAGAGACAGGGGGCGCGGGAACAATGAGCAGTTCTTC; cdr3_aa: CASRDRGRGNNEQFF
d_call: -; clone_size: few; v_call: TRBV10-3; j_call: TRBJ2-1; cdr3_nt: TGTGCCATCAGTGAGTCAGAGGGGCGTATGACCCAGTTCTTC; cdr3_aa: CAISESEGRMTQFF
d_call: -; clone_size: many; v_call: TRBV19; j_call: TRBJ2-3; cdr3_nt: TGTGCCAGTGGAGGACTCCCGGGGACGCTAGGAGATACGCAGTATTTT; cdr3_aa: CASGGLPGTLGDTQYF
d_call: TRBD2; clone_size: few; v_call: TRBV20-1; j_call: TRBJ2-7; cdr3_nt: TGCAGTGCTAGCCCACTAGCGGGAAATGCCGAGCAGTACTTC; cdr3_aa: CSASPLAGNAEQYF
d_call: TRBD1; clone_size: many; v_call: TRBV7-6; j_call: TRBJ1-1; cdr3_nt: TGTGCCAGCAGCTTAGTACAGGGGAGACACACTGAAGCTTTCTTT; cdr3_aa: CASSLVQGRHTEAFF
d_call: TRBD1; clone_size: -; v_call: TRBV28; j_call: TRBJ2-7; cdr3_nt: TGTGCCAGCAGTTTAAGTGGTCAGGGGGCGCATCGGGCCTACGAGCAGTACTTC; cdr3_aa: CASSLSGQGAHRAYEQYF
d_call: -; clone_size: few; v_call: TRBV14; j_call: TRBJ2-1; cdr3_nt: TGTGCCAGCAGCCGCCAACTAGCCCCGTATAGCAATGAGCAGTTCTTC; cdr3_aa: CASSRQLAPYSNEQFF
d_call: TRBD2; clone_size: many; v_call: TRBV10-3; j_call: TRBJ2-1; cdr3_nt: TGTGCCATCCAAACTAGCGGGAGTAACAATGAGCAGTTCTTC; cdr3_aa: CAIQTSGSNNEQFF
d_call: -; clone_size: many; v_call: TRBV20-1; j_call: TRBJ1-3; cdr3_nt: TGCAGTGCTAGATCGCCTCTGACTGGAAACACCATATATTTT; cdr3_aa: CSARSPLTGNTIYF
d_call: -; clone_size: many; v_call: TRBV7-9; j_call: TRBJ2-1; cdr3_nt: TGTGCCAGCAGCTCCCCAGGGGGAGGGGAGCAGTTCTTC; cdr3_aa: CASSSPGGGEQFF
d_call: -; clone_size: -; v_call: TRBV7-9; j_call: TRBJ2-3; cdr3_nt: TGTGCCAGCAACTCAGGGATCACAGATACGCAGTATTTT; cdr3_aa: CASNSGITDTQYF
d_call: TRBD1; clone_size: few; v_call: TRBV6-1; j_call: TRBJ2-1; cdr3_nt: TGTGCCAGCAGTGGGCATTACGACAGGGGCCCTTACAATGAGCAGTTCTTC; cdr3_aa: CASSGHYDRGPYNEQFF
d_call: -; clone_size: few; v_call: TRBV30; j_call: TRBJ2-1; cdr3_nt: TGTGCCTGGAGTAGATCACCGAGCTCCTACAATGAGCAGTTCTTC; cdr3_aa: CAWSRSPSSYNEQFF
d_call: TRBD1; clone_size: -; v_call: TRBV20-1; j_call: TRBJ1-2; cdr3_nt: TGCAGTGCCATCGGACAGGGTGCCGCTACTAACTATGGCTACACCTTC; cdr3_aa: CSAIGQGAATNYGYTF
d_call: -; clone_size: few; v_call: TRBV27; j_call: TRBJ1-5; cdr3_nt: TGTGCCAGCAAGAGGGGCAATCAGCCCCAGCATTTT; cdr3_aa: CASKRGNQPQHF
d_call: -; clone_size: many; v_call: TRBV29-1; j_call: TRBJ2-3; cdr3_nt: TGCAGCGTTCATGGGACTTCGGCAGATACGCAGTATTTT; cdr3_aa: CSVHGTSADTQYF
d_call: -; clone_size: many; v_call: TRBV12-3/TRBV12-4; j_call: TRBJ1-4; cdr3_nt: TGTGCCAGCAGCCCAGGGGCCGCTAATGAAAAACTGTTTTTT; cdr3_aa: CASSPGAANEKLFF
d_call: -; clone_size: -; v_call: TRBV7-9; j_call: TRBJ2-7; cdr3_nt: TGTGCCAGCAGCTTACCTACGCCGGTCGCCTACGAGCAGTACTTC; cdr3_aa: CASSLPTPVAYEQYF
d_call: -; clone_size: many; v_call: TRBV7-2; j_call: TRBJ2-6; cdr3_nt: TGTGCCAGCAGCCGCCTGGGGGGCGCGGCTGGGGCCAACGTCCTGACTTTC; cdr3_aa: CASSRLGGAAGANVLTF
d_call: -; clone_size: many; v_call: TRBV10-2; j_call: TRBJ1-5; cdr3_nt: TGCGCCAGCAGTTGGGGACGCCCGACAAATCAGCCCCAGCATTTT; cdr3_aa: CASSWGRPTNQPQHF
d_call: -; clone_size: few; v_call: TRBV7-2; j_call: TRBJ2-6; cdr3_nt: TGTGCCAGCAGCGGGGGGCATTGGTCTGGGGCCAACGTCCTGACTTTC; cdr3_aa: CASSGGHWSGANVLTF
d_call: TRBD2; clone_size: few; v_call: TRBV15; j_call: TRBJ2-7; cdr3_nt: TGTGCCACCGGGGATAGCGGGAACCCCTCCCAAGTTGAGCAGTACTTC; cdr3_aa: CATGDSGNPSQVEQYF
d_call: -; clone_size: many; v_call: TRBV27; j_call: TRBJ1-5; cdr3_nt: TGTGCCAGCAGTTTATGGGGGGGAAATCAGCCCCAGCATTTT; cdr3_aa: CASSLWGGNQPQHF